These 4 T cell receptor beta chains were sequenced from one sample in a study of technical replicates of blood from a few donors. The method was immunoSEQ multiplex PCR; TCRdb's version includes in-frame clones alone and lacks a portion of them. The table shows 55,000 to 75,000 clones, with roughly nine tenths occurring only once. The sequencing input was PBMCs. The receptors come from a human donor in good health. Some clones in this sample may be carry-over from other donors' samples.

This clone came up once. The J gene is TRBJ2-1, the V gene TRBV7-7, with D maybe TRBD1 (6 bases). CDR1 SSHAT and CDR2 FNYEAQ come from the germline V gene (reference sequence). The length of the CDR3 is 13 residues. Trimming removed 4 bases from V and 12 bases from J, with 16 bases in between. CDR3 region: CASSSGGGSMQFF. Here the CDR3 DNA reads TGTGCCAGCAGCTCTGGGGGCGGCAGCATGCAGTTCTTC. Supplemented by reference TRBV7-7 and TRBJ2-1, the full variable domain reads GAGVSQSPRYKVTKRGQDVTLRCDPISSHATLYWYQQALGQGPEFLTYFNYEAQPDKSGLPSDRFSAERPEGSISTLTIQRTEQRDSAMYRCASSSGGGSMQFFGPGTRLTVL.

With respect to this clone: An end of the junction does not agree with germline; a read error may underlie this. This chain joins TRBV6-4 and TRBJ2-3; 11 bases are shared with TRBD2. This CDR3 has 15 amino acids. From germline, CDR1 is MRHNA and CDR2 SNTAGT. CDR3 residues: CASSQTSGGADMQYF. In DNA form, the CDR3 reads TGTGCCAGCAGTCAAACTAGCGGGGGTGCAGATATGCAGTATTTT.

The chain joins TRBV11-2 to TRBJ2-5; 7 positions agree with TRBD1. The CDR3 is made up of 16 amino acids. Germline V CDR1 and CDR2: SGHAT, FQNNGV. Germline trimming cut 1 base from V and 1 base from J; bases unmatched to any gene: 6. The CDR3 DNA reads as TGTGCCAGCAGCTTAGGGTCCCCAGGGGGCCAAGAGACCCAGTACTTC. Translated: CASSLGSPGGQETQYF.

The rearrangement uses TRBV7-9 and TRBJ1-3; TRBD1 matches 7 bases. The V gene's germline CDR1 is SEHNR and CDR2 FQNEAQ (reference sequence). CDR3 size: 13 residues. The V gene end was trimmed by 11 bases and the J gene end by 5 bases; junction bases not matched to a gene: 9. This CDR3 is CALGGTARNTIYF. The CDR3 nucleotides are TGTGCCTTAGGGGGGACAGCAAGAAACACCATATATTTT.